Following are 24 T cell receptor beta chains from one sample sequenced in a study of OX40 agonist ivuxolimab in advanced cancers. Measured with immunoSEQ multiplex PCR; TCRdb has only the in-frame clones, and not every one. The sample contains around 69,000 clones, approximately 86% of which appear only once. The sample was CD4+ or CD8+ T cells sorted from blood, taken in a trial of the OX40 agonist ivuxolimab. The source of these receptors is an adult with an advanced solid tumor such as melanoma, head and neck, liver or kidney cancer.

The CDR3 is CASSLDGITNYGYTF. The CDR3 nucleotides read TGTGCCAGCAGCTTAGATGGGATTACTAACTATGGCTACACCTTC. The chain couples TRBV11-2 to TRBJ1-2; D unclear. CDR3 size: 15 residues. The germline gives CDR1 SGHAT, CDR2 FQNNGV. V lost 0 bases and J lost 0, with 8 bases in between.

This chain links TRBV5-1 with TRBJ1-4; D unresolved. This CDR3 region has 13 residues. Germline V lookup: CDR1 SGHRS, CDR2 YFSETQ. Trimming took off 5 bases at V and 5 bases at J, with 10 bases between the two ends. The CDR3 DNA reads TGCGCCAGCAGGGGAAGTCTAAATGAAAAACTGTTTTTT. Encoded protein: CASRGSLNEKLFF.

This rearrangement joins TRBV6-5 to TRBJ1-5; D gene uncertain. This CDR3 contains 14 residues. Germline-derived CDR1 and CDR2 are MNHEY and SVGAGI. Trimming cost V 6 bases and J 5 bases, with 14 bases left between them. CDR3 amino acids: CASRGGPPYQPQHF. For the CDR3, the DNA is TGTGCCAGCAGGGGAGGGCCCCCTTATCAGCCCCAGCATTTT.

This clone came up once. This rearrangement joins TRBV5-4 to TRBJ2-3, with D unresolved. The CDR3 consists of 16 residues. CDR1 and CDR2 from the germline V gene are SGHNT and YYREEE (reference sequence). V was clipped by 0 bases and J by 0 bases, with 11 bases between them. The CDR3 loop is CASSLDALPSTDTQYF. The CDR3 DNA reads as TGTGCCAGCAGCTTGGATGCCCTTCCTAGCACAGATACGCAGTATTTT.

The chain uses TRBV5-5 and TRBJ1-2, with no clear D. Germline assignment: CDR1 SGHKS and CDR2 YYEKEE (reference sequence). The CDR3 runs 14 residues. The V end was cut by 3 bases, the J end by 0 bases, with 9 bases between. The CDR3 sequence is CASSSEAPNYGYTF. The CDR3 DNA is TGTGCCAGCAGCTCTGAGGCTCCTAACTATGGCTACACCTTC.

This rearrangement joins TRBV7-2 to TRBJ1-2; D is unclear. V lost 0 bases and J 4 bases, leaving 12 bases between the germline ends. This CDR3 spans 15 amino acids. Germline V CDR1 and CDR2: SGHTA, FQGNSA. DNA for the CDR3: TGTGCCAGCAGCTTAGCTAGTGCGGAAACCTATGGCTACACCTTC. Protein sequence: CASSLASAETYGYTF.

The chain employs TRBV2 and TRBJ1-1, with D uncertain. Germline V gives CDR1 SNHLY, CDR2 FYNNEI. V lost 4 bases and J 7 bases, leaving 7 bases between the germline ends. The CDR3 contains 11 residues. The CDR3 coding sequence is TGTGCCAGCAGTGGTGCAATTGAAGCTTTCTTT. Residues: CASSGAIEAFF.

J is TRBJ2-7 and V is TRBV28; TRBD2 agrees at 10 bases. This CDR3 is 15 amino acids long. Germline trimming cut 2 bases from V and 3 bases from J; bases unmatched to any gene: 4. Germline CDR1 and CDR2: MDHEN and SYDVKM. CDR3 sequence: CASSLGGLAVYEQYV. CDR3 nucleotides: TGTGCCAGCAGTTTAGGAGGACTAGCGGTCTACGAGCAGTACGTC.

The rearrangement links TRBV18 to TRBJ2-1; 9 nucleotides line up with TRBD1. The CDR3 has 15 residues. J gave up 3 bases and V 5 bases, and 5 bases lay outside the gene matches. Germline CDR1 is KGHSH and CDR2 is LQKENI. The DNA of the CDR3 is TGTGCCAGCTCATCGGGACAGGGTGGCTACAATGAGCAGTTCTTC. Translated, it gives CASSSGQGGYNEQFF.

The J gene is TRBJ2-7, the V gene TRBV5-1; TRBD1 matches 8 bases. Trimming cost V 0 bases and J 5 bases; bases outside gene matches: 7. This CDR3 has 15 amino acids. Germline CDR1 is SGHRS and CDR2 is YFSETQ. In DNA form, the CDR3 reads TGCGCCAGCAGCTTGGCCGGACAGGGAGGAAACGAGCAGTACTTC. Translating it yields CASSLAGQGGNEQYF.

The chain joins TRBV18 to TRBJ2-7; possible D gene TRBD2, 7 bases. The CDR3 is 14 residues long. The germline V and J ends were trimmed by 2 bases and 7 bases, with 15 bases remaining between them. Germline V gene data show CDR1 as KGHSH and CDR2 as LQKENI. This chain's CDR3 is CASSPFSGEGEQYF. CDR3 in DNA: TGTGCCAGCTCACCATTCTCAGGGGAGGGGGAGCAGTACTTC.

This clone was recorded only once. The chain employs TRBV11-2 and TRBJ2-7; 12 nucleotides match TRBD2. Trimming cost V 0 bases and J 2 bases; bases outside gene matches: 2. The CDR3 has 16 amino acids. Per the germline V gene, CDR1 is SGHAT and CDR2 is FQNNGV. CDR3 DNA: TGTGCCAGCAGCTTAGAACTAGCGGGGGGTACCTACGAGCAGTACTTC. Translating it yields CASSLELAGGTYEQYF.

The rearrangement links TRBV5-1 to TRBJ2-2; the match to TRBD1 covers 9 bases. CDR1 is SGHRS and CDR2 is YFSETQ in the germline V gene. Germline trimming cut 7 bases from V and 5 bases from J; bases unmatched to any gene: 18. CDR3 length equals 18 residues. This CDR3 is CASRPVLLGQGKTGELFF. The CDR3 DNA is TGCGCCAGCCGGCCTGTGCTTTTGGGACAGGGAAAAACCGGGGAGCTGTTTTTT.

The chain carries TRBV28 and TRBJ2-7; tentative D call: TRBD2 (6 bases). Trimming stripped 4 bases from V and 4 bases from J, with 17 bases between. The CDR3 length is 15 residues. Germline assignment: CDR1 MDHEN and CDR2 SYDVKM. The CDR3 loop is CASSSFGGRSYEQYV. CDR3 bases: TGTGCCAGCAGTTCCTTCGGAGGGCGCTCTTACGAGCAGTACGTC.

The J gene is TRBJ2-4, the V gene TRBV6-4; D remains ambiguous. V lost 0 bases, J lost 1 base, and 7 bases lay in between. The CDR3 runs 15 residues. The V gene's germline CDR1 is MRHNA and CDR2 SNTAGT. This CDR3 reads CASSDSPSAKNIQYF. The DNA for the CDR3 is TGTGCCAGCAGTGACTCTCCGTCTGCCAAAAACATTCAGTACTTC.

CDR3 coding DNA: TGTGCCAGCAGCTTAGCGCGTCCAGGGCCTCAGCCCCAGCATTTT. It specifies CASSLARPGPQPQHF. The chain is built from TRBV7-9 and TRBJ1-5; D might be TRBD1 (5 bases). The V and J ends lost 0 bases and 6 bases respectively, with 12 bases between them. The CDR3 loop spans 15 amino acids. Germline CDR1 reads SEHNR; CDR2 reads FQNEAQ (reference sequence).

The chain recombines TRBV28 with TRBJ1-2, with TRBD1 as a possible D gene (5 bases). The germline CDR1 and CDR2 sequences are MDHEN and SYDVKM. The CDR3 loop spans 11 amino acids. With 11 bases removed from V and 4 bases from J, the gap between germline ends came to 11 bases. CDR3 DNA: TGTGCCGGCGGGGGAGGCTATGGCTACACCTTC. Amino acids: CAGGGGYGYTF.

The V gene is TRBV25-1, the J gene TRBJ2-6; no clear D gene. The CDR3 is 13 residues long. The V gene lost 4 bases and the J gene lost 2 bases, with 3 bases spanning the gap. Germline values: CDR1 MGHDK, CDR2 SYGVNS. The CDR3 here is CASSVAGANVLTF. The CDR3 region has the DNA TGTGCCAGCAGTGTAGCTGGGGCCAACGTCCTGACTTTC.

The genes are TRBV5-1 and TRBJ2-2; 8 nucleotides align to TRBD1. The CDR3 consists of 16 residues. In germline, CDR1 is SGHRS, CDR2 YFSETQ. Germline trimming cut 4 bases from V and 0 bases from J; bases unmatched to any gene: 5. DNA for the CDR3: TGCGCCAGCAGCCTAGGACAGGGCTCGAACACCGGGGAGCTGTTTTTT. Protein product: CASSLGQGSNTGELFF.

The gene calls are TRBV9 and TRBJ2-6; 7 bases line up with TRBD1. V was pared by 0 bases and J by 0 bases, with 9 bases of the junction left unmatched. The CDR3 length is 19 residues. Germline loops: CDR1 SGDLS, CDR2 YYNGEE. The CDR3: CASSVAFAGGSSGANVLTF. The CDR3 coding sequence is TGTGCCAGCAGCGTAGCTTTCGCAGGGGGAAGCTCTGGGGCCAACGTCCTGACTTTC.

The chain recombines TRBV7-2 with TRBJ2-5, with 9 nucleotides matching TRBD2. From germline, CDR1 is SGHTA and CDR2 FQGNSA. V was pared by 3 bases and J by 4 bases, with 3 bases of the junction left unmatched. This CDR3 has 14 amino acids. CDR3 amino acids: CASSFGSGGETQYF. In DNA form, the CDR3 reads TGTGCCAGCAGCTTTGGTAGCGGGGGAGAGACCCAGTACTTC.

This rearrangement joins TRBV28 to TRBJ1-2; no clear D gene. The CDR3 runs to 12 residues. Germline CDR1 and CDR2: MDHEN and SYDVKM. Between the trimmed V and J ends, which lost 1 base and 4 bases, there was a span of 4 bases. CDR3 residues: CASSLSIYGYTF. CDR3 in DNA: TGTGCCAGCAGTTTATCCATCTATGGCTACACCTTC.

The chain combines TRBV19 with TRBJ2-1, with D unclear. V was shortened by 3 bases and J by 9 bases, with 12 bases between the two germline ends. There are 13 residues in the CDR3. Germline CDR1 is LNHDA and CDR2 is SQIVND (reference sequence). The CDR3 sequence: CASSIRLGSEQFF. DNA for the CDR3: TGTGCCAGTAGTATTAGGCTGGGTTCTGAGCAGTTCTTC.

This clone was observed a single time. The chain has TRBV11-3 and TRBJ2-5; 10 nucleotides match TRBD1. Looked up from germline, CDR1 is SGHNT and CDR2 is YENEEA. CDR3 length: 18 amino acids. V lost 1 base and J lost 3; bases outside the gene matches: 11. CDR3 sequence: CASSLGRGTGVGEETQYF. CDR3 nucleotides: TGTGCCAGCAGCTTAGGTCGTGGGACAGGGGTAGGGGAAGAGACCCAGTACTTC.